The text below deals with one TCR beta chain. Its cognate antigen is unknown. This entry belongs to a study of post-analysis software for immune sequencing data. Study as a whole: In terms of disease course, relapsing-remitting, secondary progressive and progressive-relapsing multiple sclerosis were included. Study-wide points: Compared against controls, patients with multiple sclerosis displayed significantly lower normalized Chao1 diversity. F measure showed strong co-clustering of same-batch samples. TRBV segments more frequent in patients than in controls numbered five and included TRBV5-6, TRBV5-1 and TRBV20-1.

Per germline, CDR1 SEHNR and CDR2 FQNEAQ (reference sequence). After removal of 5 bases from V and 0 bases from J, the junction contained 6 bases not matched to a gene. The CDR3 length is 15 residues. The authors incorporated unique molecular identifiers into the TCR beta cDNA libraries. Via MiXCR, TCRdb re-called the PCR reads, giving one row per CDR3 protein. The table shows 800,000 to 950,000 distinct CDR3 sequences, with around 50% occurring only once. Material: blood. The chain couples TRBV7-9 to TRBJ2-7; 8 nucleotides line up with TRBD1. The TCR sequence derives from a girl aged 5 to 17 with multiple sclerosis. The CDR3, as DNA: TGTGCCAGCAGCCGCCCGGGACAGGACTCCTACGAGCAGTACTTC. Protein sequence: CASSRPGQDSYEQYF.